The clone carrying this T cell receptor beta chain was recorded at least ten times. Its antigen is not known. Construction of the TCRbeta library involved unique molecular identifiers. MiXCR was run by TCRdb on the PCR reads, yielding one entry per CDR3 protein. The sample includes roughly 280,000 distinct CDR3 sequences, around 10% of them seen just once. The sample comes from a study of T-cell reconstitution after alpha-beta-depleted transplantation in children. Study results and limitations: Expanded graft clones, several hundred of them, were reportedly the source of alpha-beta T cells about two months after transplant. There were some patients whose high TCRbeta diversity at day 60 came from surviving recipient T cells and thymic progenitors. T-cell counts and diversity at one year post-transplant came mainly from newly produced T cells.

The clonotype was recovered from a male patient between 2 and 15 years old who had a stem cell transplant for chronic granulomatous disease, so the T cells may come from the graft donor. Here the sequenced sample was peripheral blood, taken 180 days after TCRalphabeta/CD19-depleted stem cell transplant.

DNA for the CDR3: TGCGCCAGCAGCGTGAAAGGGGGGGCCTTGAACACTGAAGCTTTCTTT. Its translation is CASSVKGGALNTEAFF. The chain uses TRBV5-1 and TRBJ1-1, with D possibly being TRBD1 (6 bases). Germline V lookup: CDR1 SGHRS, CDR2 YFSETQ. CDR3 length: 16 amino acids. The V and J ends lost 4 bases and 0 bases respectively, with 16 bases between them.